What follows are 5 T cell receptor beta chains derived from one specimen sequenced in a study of CD8 T cells in ankylosing spondylitis. Points from the study as a whole: One TCR beta motif, made up of roughly 8 highly homologous variants, appeared characteristic of ankylosing spondylitis blood.

Antigens for these TCRs are unknown. Using its own MiXCR run on the 5' RACE reads, TCRdb lists one record per CDR3 protein. The sample shows under 850,000 distinct CDR3 sequences, under 20% of them seen only once. Sequenced material: blood, either unsorted or a sorted T cell fraction (not recorded which). The receptors derive from a male donor with ankylosing spondylitis.

The V and J genes are TRBV12-3 or TRBV12-4 and TRBJ1-5; 10 positions agree with TRBD1. J gave up 4 bases and V 6 bases, and 9 bases lay outside the gene matches. This CDR3 contains 16 residues. The DNA of the CDR3 is TGTGCCAGCAGCAGGACCGACAGGGGGCAAAATCAGCCCCAGCATTTT. This translates into CASSRTDRGQNQPQHF.

The V call is TRBV10-3, the J call TRBJ2-5; D remains ambiguous. This CDR3 comprises 12 residues. The germline V and J ends were trimmed by 3 bases and 3 bases, with 5 bases remaining between them. Germline-derived CDR1 and CDR2 are ENHRY and SYGVKD. The CDR3 is CAISEWEETQYF. In DNA, the CDR3 is TGTGCCATCAGTGAATGGGAAGAGACCCAGTACTTC.

In its sample, this clonotype was seen a few times. V is TRBV29-1 and J is TRBJ2-7; D remains ambiguous. This CDR3 has 12 residues. Per the germline V gene, CDR1 is SQVTM and CDR2 is ANQGSEA. V dropped 5 bases and J dropped 2 bases, with 10 bases sitting between them. CDR3 protein: CSVRVTTYEQYF. CDR3 DNA sequence: TGCAGCGTTCGGGTGACAACCTACGAGCAGTACTTC.

This clonotype has just a few counts. The chain couples TRBV7-9 to TRBJ1-2; D call uncertain. Trimming shortened V by 5 bases and J by 4 bases, and 8 bases separated the two germline ends. Germline CDR1 SEHNR, CDR2 FQNEAQ (reference sequence). The CDR3 extends over 12 amino acids. CDR3 amino acids: CASSPVVYGYTF. CDR3 in DNA: TGTGCCAGCAGCCCCGTTGTCTATGGCTACACCTTC.

The chain's CDR3 is CASSTRGSIYGYTF. The CDR3 DNA is TGTGCCAGCAGCACCCGGGGCTCAATTTATGGCTACACCTTC. The chain uses TRBV27 and TRBJ1-2, with a tentative D call TRBD1 (5 bases). Germline CDR1 reads MNHEY; CDR2 reads SMNVEV (reference sequence). Trimming removed 6 bases from V and 5 bases from J, with 16 bases in between. The CDR3 is made up of 14 amino acids.